Listed below are T cell receptor beta chains from one sample, sequenced in a study of shared clonotypes between healthy human individuals. Assay: immunoSEQ multiplex PCR; the TCRdb copy retains only in-frame clones and omits some. The data contain around 1.4 million clones, around 98.5% of them seen just once; the ten biggest clones take up about 0.34%. Sequenced material: naive CD4+ T cells sorted from blood. The receptors here all came from a man aged 25 to 45 in good health. Both conserved end residues are part of each CDR3. The order of the fields is V gene, D gene, J gene, CDR3 protein, CDR3 DNA. A D gene is named only where the DNA matches it firmly.

V: TRBV18
D: TRBD2
J: TRBJ2-1
CDR3: CASSRPGLSYNEQFF
DNA: TGTGCCAGCTCACGACCGGGACTATCCTACAATGAGCAGTTCTTC

V: TRBV14
D: TRBD1
J: TRBJ1-2
CDR3: CASSQEISWDSRYGYTF
DNA: TGTGCCAGCAGCCAAGAAATAAGTTGGGACAGTCGTTATGGCTACACCTTC

V: TRBV2
D: .
J: TRBJ2-3
CDR3: CASSRRGGTQYF
DNA: TGTGCCAGCAGTAGGAGGGGTGGTACGCAGTATTTT

V: TRBV7-9
D: .
J: TRBJ1-3
CDR3: CASSLILGSGNTIYF
DNA: TGTGCCAGCAGCTTAATACTGGGATCTGGAAACACCATATATTTT

V: TRBV27
D: TRBD1
J: TRBJ1-5
CDR3: CASSSRQGVSNQPQHF
DNA: TGTGCCAGCAGTTCCCGACAGGGGGTGAGCAATCAGCCCCAGCATTTT

V: TRBV4-2
D: .
J: TRBJ2-1
CDR3: CASSQDPVPGNEQFF
DNA: TGTGCCAGCAGCCAAGACCCAGTACCAGGCAATGAGCAGTTCTTC

V: TRBV9
D: .
J: TRBJ2-6
CDR3: CASSLPRAGANVLTF
DNA: TGTGCCAGCAGCCTCCCCAGGGCTGGGGCCAACGTCCTGACTTTC

V: TRBV2
D: .
J: TRBJ2-7
CDR3: CASSHQGPSLVNYEQYF
DNA: TGTGCCAGCAGTCATCAAGGCCCCTCACTAGTGAACTACGAGCAGTACTTC

V: TRBV19
D: TRBD2
J: TRBJ2-1
CDR3: CASRAGVYEQFF
DNA: TGTGCCAGTAGGGCGGGAGTGTATGAGCAGTTCTTC

V: TRBV9
D: TRBD2
J: TRBJ2-3
CDR3: CASSPLAGGTYEQYF
DNA: TGTGCCAGCAGCCCACTAGCGGGAGGTACCTATGAGCAGTATTTT